The TCR beta chain under discussion was sequenced for a study of shared clonotypes between healthy human individuals. This clone appeared a few times. This CDR3 is built from 15 residues. The germline CDR1 and CDR2 sequences are SEHNR and FQNEAQ (reference sequence). V lost 5 bases, J lost 4 bases, and 7 bases stayed unmatched. Sequencing was performed with immunoSEQ multiplex PCR; in TCRdb, only in-frame clones are kept and a portion is missing. The data show 2 million to 2.5 million clones, roughly 93% seen once. The V call is TRBV7-9, the J call TRBJ1-5, with TRBD1 identical over 8 bases. This receptor was identified in a man aged 18 to 29 in good health. Some clones in this sample may be carry-over from other donors' samples. Material: naive CD4+ T cells from PBMCs. Subset noted: CD45RA+ positively selected. The CDR3 sequence: CASSPVGDRNQPQHF. For the CDR3, the DNA is TGTGCCAGCAGCCCCGTGGGGGACAGGAATCAGCCCCAGCATTTT.